A selection of T cell receptor beta chains follows, all from one sample in a study of blood T cell repertoires in COVID-19. Sequenced by immunoSEQ multiplex PCR; TCRdb stores in-frame clones only, minus some. This table holds some 100,000 clones, around nine tenths found once. Sample: peripheral blood. Receptors originate from a man in his fifties with acute or convalescent COVID-19. CDR3s include the opening cysteine and the closing phenylalanine or tryptophan. The order of the fields is CDR3 length, clone size, V gene, J gene, D gene, CDR3 DNA, CDR3 protein. A D gene is named only where the DNA matches it firmly. Rows may omit the clone size; those that give it use once, few, many or a size class.

13	-	TRBV5-4	TRBJ2-7	-	TGTGCCAGCAGCTTGCACAGCTCCTACGAGCAGTACTTC	CASSLHSSYEQYF
14	-	TRBV15	TRBJ1-4	-	TGTGCCACCAGCCGGACTCGCCAAAATGAAAAACTGTTTTTT	CATSRTRQNEKLFF
17	once	TRBV5-1	TRBJ1-3	-	TGCGCCAGCAGCTTGGACGGCCAGGCCGTCTCTGGAAACACCATATATTTT	CASSLDGQAVSGNTIYF
10	-	TRBV30	TRBJ1-1	-	TGTGCCGGGCTTATACCAGAAGCTTTCTTT	CAGLIPEAFF
18	-	TRBV27	TRBJ2-3	TRBD1	TGTGCCAGCAGTTTCGGGTTCGGGACAGGGTTCGTGACAGATACGCAGTATTTT	CASSFGFGTGFVTDTQYF
12	-	TRBV29-1	TRBJ2-7	-	TGCAGCGTCCGGAAGGGGGACTACGAGCAGTACTTC	CSVRKGDYEQYF
17	-	TRBV5-4	TRBJ2-3	TRBD2	TGTGCCAGCAGCGTCGAACCGGGACTAGAGAACACAGATACGCAGTATTTT	CASSVEPGLENTDTQYF
12	-	TRBV6-5	TRBJ2-1	TRBD1	TGTGCCAGCAGTCCACAGGGGGTTAAGCAGTTCTTC	CASSPQGVKQFF
14	few	TRBV3-1/TRBV3-2	TRBJ1-1	TRBD1	TGTGCCAGCAGCCAGGCTGACAGGGTGGGTGAAGCTTTCTTT	CASSQADRVGEAFF
14	-	TRBV7-6	TRBJ2-7	-	TGTGCCAGCAGCTTAGATACAGCTACCTACGAGCAGTACTTC	CASSLDTATYEQYF
16	-	TRBV27	TRBJ2-3	-	TGTGCCAGCAGTTTCATGGTCAGGGGAGTTGCAGATACGCAGTATTTT	CASSFMVRGVADTQYF
15	few	TRBV4-1	TRBJ2-2	-	TGCGCCAGCAGCTTACTTGGACTCATCACCGGGGAGCTGTTTTTT	CASSLLGLITGELFF
12	-	TRBV19	TRBJ2-1	-	TGTGCCAGTAGTCAGGGTTGGAATGAGCAGTTCTTC	CASSQGWNEQFF
13	-	TRBV6-5	TRBJ1-4	TRBD1	TGTGCCAGCAGGACAGGGGGGGAGGAAAAACTGTTTTTT	CASRTGGEEKLFF
13	-	TRBV30	TRBJ1-5	-	TGTGCCTGGAGTGAGAGCGGCAATCAGCCCCAGCATTTT	CAWSESGNQPQHF
16	-	TRBV19	TRBJ2-1	TRBD1	TGTGCCAGTAGTATGTGGGGACAGGGGGCTACGAATGAGCAGTTCTTC	CASSMWGQGATNEQFF
14	-	TRBV29-1	TRBJ1-2	-	TGCAGCGTTGAAGATCGCGGCAGGGGTCGAGGCTACACCTTC	CSVEDRGRGRGYTF
15	-	TRBV11-2	TRBJ2-7	-	TGTGCCAGCAGCTTAGGTCCGCCTAACTCCTACGAGCAGTACTTC	CASSLGPPNSYEQYF
13	-	TRBV12-3/TRBV12-4	TRBJ1-6	TRBD1	TGTGCCAGCTCGGACAGGGCGGTATCACCCCTCCACTTT	CASSDRAVSPLHF
15	-	TRBV19	TRBJ1-6	TRBD1	TGTGCCAGTAGCCCACAGGGGGCATCCGGTTCACCCCTCCACTTT	CASSPQGASGSPLHF
15	-	TRBV14	TRBJ2-3	-	TGTGCCAGCAGCCAAATTAACAGGGTATCAGATACGCAGTATTTT	CASSQINRVSDTQYF
11	-	TRBV15	TRBJ1-5	-	TGTGCCACCAGCAGCTCAGTCACCCAGCATTTT	CATSSSVTQHF
12	-	TRBV6-5	TRBJ1-1	-	TGTGCCAGCAGGAGGGGGTCCACTGAAGCTTTCTTT	CASRRGSTEAFF
13	-	TRBV6-5	TRBJ1-3	-	TGTGCCAGCAGTCTCGAGTGGGGAAACACCATATATTTT	CASSLEWGNTIYF
13	-	TRBV2	TRBJ1-5	-	TGTGCCAGCACTCGTAGTGGCAATCAGCCCCAGCATTTT	CASTRSGNQPQHF
16	-	TRBV15	TRBJ2-1	-	TGTGCCACCAGCAGAGGACCGGGAGCGGAGTACAATGAGCAGTTCTTC	CATSRGPGAEYNEQFF
16	-	TRBV7-2	TRBJ1-4	TRBD1	TGTGCCAGCAGCTTCCGCCCGACAGGGTCTAATGAAAAACTGTTTTTT	CASSFRPTGSNEKLFF
14	-	TRBV5-5	TRBJ1-6	-	TGTGCCAGCAGCTTGGTCCCAGTAAATTCACCCCTCCACTTT	CASSLVPVNSPLHF
13	few	TRBV5-6	TRBJ1-6	-	TGTGCCAGCAGCTTGGAAAGCGGCCCACCCCTCCACTTT	CASSLESGPPLHF
16	few	TRBV7-9	TRBJ1-1	TRBD1	TGTGCCAGCAGCTTCCCAGGGGGCAGCCCTGGAACTGAAGCTTTCTTT	CASSFPGGSPGTEAFF
13	-	TRBV28	TRBJ1-5	-	TGTGCCAGCAGTTCTTATAGCAATCAGCCCCAGCATTTT	CASSSYSNQPQHF
15	once	TRBV5-1	TRBJ2-1	-	TGCGCCAGCAGCTTGACTAGCTCCCAATCGCCCCCGCAGTTCTTC	CASSLTSSQSPPQFF
16	-	TRBV19	TRBJ1-1	TRBD1	TGTGCCAGTAGATGGGGGATACAGGGGGAGAACACTGAAGCTTTCTTT	CASRWGIQGENTEAFF
13	-	TRBV3-1/TRBV3-2	TRBJ2-4	-	TGTGCCAGCAGCCAACGGGGGGCAGGCATTCAGTACTTC	CASSQRGAGIQYF
12	-	TRBV7-9	TRBJ1-1	-	TGTGCCAGCAGCCTCCTAACCACTGAAGCTTTCTTT	CASSLLTTEAFF
12	-	TRBV3-1/TRBV3-2	TRBJ1-2	-	TGTGCCAGCAGTCCCGGGGGTTATGGCTACACCTTC	CASSPGGYGYTF
15	-	TRBV3-1/TRBV3-2	TRBJ1-1	-	TGTGCCAGCAGCCACCAAAGAGAGGGGAACACTGAAGCTTTCTTT	CASSHQREGNTEAFF
13	-	TRBV7-9	TRBJ2-7	-	TGTGCCAGCACCCCGGGACTTACCTACGAGCAGTACTTC	CASTPGLTYEQYF
17	-	TRBV2	TRBJ2-6	-	TGTGCCAGCAGTGCCTTTGCGGGGTTCTCTGGGGCCAACGTCCTGACTTTC	CASSAFAGFSGANVLTF
16	-	TRBV29-1	TRBJ1-1	-	TGCAGCGTTGAAGATCTAGGGGTAGATTGGAACACTGAAGCTTTCTTT	CSVEDLGVDWNTEAFF
15	-	TRBV19	TRBJ2-5	-	TGTGCCAGTAGTGGGAGTAGTACAGCCCAAGAGACCCAGTACTTC	CASSGSSTAQETQYF
17	-	TRBV12-2	TRBJ2-3	-	TGTGCAAGTCGCCTCACCCCGCAGTGTATCCTCACAGATACGCAGTATTTT	CASRLTPQCILTDTQYF
15	-	TRBV2	TRBJ2-3	TRBD2	TGTGCCAGCAGTGCCGTAGCGGGAGGCACAGATACGCAGTATTTT	CASSAVAGGTDTQYF
15	-	TRBV5-1	TRBJ2-5	TRBD2	TGCGCCAGCAGCTTGGGGCTAGCGGCCCAAGAGACCCAGTACTTC	CASSLGLAAQETQYF
13	-	TRBV7-2	TRBJ1-1	-	TGTGCCAGCAGCCCTCAACGGGGCACTGAAGCTTTCTTT	CASSPQRGTEAFF
14	-	TRBV6-5	TRBJ2-3	TRBD2	TGTGCCAGCGGACTAGACGGGGTTCCAGATACGCAGTATTTT	CASGLDGVPDTQYF
17	-	TRBV9	TRBJ2-1	TRBD2	TGTGCCAGCAGCCCCGGGGTAGCGGGAGATATGATCGATGAGCAGTTCTTC	CASSPGVAGDMIDEQFF
15	-	TRBV9	TRBJ1-4	TRBD1	TGTGCCAGCAGCGCAAACAGGGGCGCTAATGAAAAACTGTTTTTT	CASSANRGANEKLFF
13	many	TRBV4-1	TRBJ1-3	-	TGCGCCAGCCGACCGCCGGGGGGAAACACCATATATTTT	CASRPPGGNTIYF
13	few	TRBV9	TRBJ2-7	-	TGTGCCAGCAGCCCCCCCTCAGGTCACGAGCAGTACTTC	CASSPPSGHEQYF
15	-	TRBV2	TRBJ2-2	TRBD2	TGTGCCAGCAGGGGCAGCGGGAGACAAACCGGGGAGCTGTTTTTT	CASRGSGRQTGELFF
16	-	TRBV11-3	TRBJ2-7	TRBD2	TGTGCCAGCTCAGGGCTAGCGGCCCCGAAGGCCCACGAGCAGTACTTC	CASSGLAAPKAHEQYF
17	-	TRBV24-1	TRBJ2-1	TRBD2	TGTGCCACCAGTGACCGTCCTAGCGGAGGGCGATACAATGAGCAGTTCTTC	CATSDRPSGGRYNEQFF
17	once	TRBV14	TRBJ2-2	TRBD2	TGTGCCAGCAGCCAACCGGGACTAGCGGGAGATACCGGGGAGCTGTTTTTT	CASSQPGLAGDTGELFF
14	-	TRBV16	TRBJ1-1	TRBD1	TGTGCCAGCAGCCTCGGGACAGGGGTGACTGAAGCTTTCTTT	CASSLGTGVTEAFF
15	-	TRBV6-1	TRBJ2-7	-	TGTGCCAGCAGTGAAGCGTATCGGGGGGCTTACGAGCAGTACTTC	CASSEAYRGAYEQYF
18	-	TRBV6-2/TRBV6-3	TRBJ2-4	-	TGTGCCAGCAGTTACCGCCCCGAGACTCTAATAGCCAAAAACATTCAGTACTTC	CASSYRPETLIAKNIQYF
15	-	TRBV7-8	TRBJ1-5	TRBD1	TGTGCCAGCAGCTCGGGACAGGGGCGGGGAGAGCCCCAGCATTTT	CASSSGQGRGEPQHF
15	-	TRBV4-1	TRBJ2-7	-	TGCGCCAGCAGCCCTGCCCTCCAGATTTCCTACGAGCAGTACTTC	CASSPALQISYEQYF